The 31 T cell receptor beta chains below come from one sample, sequenced in a study of blood T cell repertoires in COVID-19 (dated by TCRdb to 2020 to 2022). Library method: the immunoSEQ multiplex PCR assay. TCRdb holds this immuneACCESS table with in-frame rearrangements only. Some clones are missing; in checked studies, unresolved V genes explain under half, and the rest has no known cause. This sample comprises over 30,000 clones, about 90% of them detected only once. Roughly 12% of the sample belongs to the ten largest clones. The sample consisted of peripheral blood. These receptors were collected from a man between 65 and 85 years old with acute or convalescent COVID-19.

The rearrangement uses TRBV4-2 and TRBJ2-2, with 9 bases fitting TRBD2. This CDR3 has 21 amino acids. V gave up 1 base and J gave up 1 base; unmatched junction bases: 16. CDR1 and CDR2 (germline): LGHNA, YNFKEQ. The CDR3 here is CASSQAAGGFQYLMNTGELFF. CDR3 nucleotides: TGTGCCAGCAGCCAAGCAGCGGGAGGCTTCCAATACCTAATGAACACCGGGGAGCTGTTTTTT.

This clone was picked up one time. This rearrangement joins TRBV19 to TRBJ1-5, with D possibly matching TRBD1 (5 bases). The V end lost 8 bases, the J end lost 2 bases, and 10 bases lay between the germline ends. Per germline, CDR1 LNHDA and CDR2 SQIVND (reference sequence). The CDR3 is 13 residues long. CDR3 in amino acids: CASQGSGNQPQHF. The CDR3 coding sequence is TGTGCCAGTCAGGGTTCGGGCAATCAGCCCCAGCATTTT.

V usage is TRBV28 and J usage is TRBJ2-5; D perhaps matches TRBD1 (5 bases). This CDR3 is 15 amino acids long. V was pared by 3 bases and J by 0 bases, with 11 bases between. Germline values: CDR1 MDHEN, CDR2 SYDVKM. The CDR3 reads CASSFSTAYQETQYF. DNA of the CDR3: TGTGCCAGCAGTTTCTCGACAGCGTACCAAGAGACCCAGTACTTC.

The V call is TRBV15, the J call TRBJ1-2; D unclear. Germline V gene lookup returns CDR1 LNHNV and CDR2 YYDKDF (reference sequence). The CDR3 covers 13 residues. The germline V and J ends were trimmed by 6 bases and 8 bases, with 16 bases remaining between them. This CDR3 is CATSWGGVGGYTF. The DNA for the CDR3 is TGTGCCACCAGTTGGGGAGGAGTTGGCGGCTACACCTTC. The variable domain in full, completed from reference TRBV15 and TRBJ1-2, reads DAMVIQNPRYQVTQFGKPVTLSCSQTLNHNVMYWYQQKSSQAPKLLFHYYDKDFNNEADTPDNFQSRRPNTSFCFLDIRSPGLGDTAMYLCATSWGGVGGYTFGSGTRLTVV.

The chain carries TRBV14 and TRBJ2-2; D not resolved. CDR1 is SGHDN and CDR2 is FVKESK in the germline V gene. V gave up 6 bases and J gave up 7 bases, with 9 bases separating them. This CDR3 is built from 12 residues. Here the CDR3 reads CASSPYGGELFF. Here the CDR3 DNA reads TGTGCCAGCAGTCCATACGGCGGGGAGCTGTTTTTT.

The chain combines TRBV7-2 with TRBJ2-2; D remains unclear. CDR1 SGHTA and CDR2 FQGNSA come from the germline V gene. Trimming shortened V by 4 bases and J by 1 base, and 7 bases separated the two germline ends. The length of the CDR3 is 14 residues. The CDR3 sequence is CASSSNLNTGELFF. The CDR3 coding sequence is TGTGCCAGCAGCTCTAACCTGAACACCGGGGAGCTGTTTTTT.

J is TRBJ2-7 and V is TRBV7-9; 9 bases map to TRBD1. The germline gives CDR1 SEHNR, CDR2 FQNEAQ (reference sequence). The CDR3 loop spans 15 amino acids. The trim removed 5 bases at V and 4 bases at J, leaving 9 bases unmatched. The CDR3 loop reads CASSPRTGEGYEQYF. The CDR3 DNA follows: TGTGCCAGCAGCCCTCGGACAGGGGAGGGGTACGAGCAGTACTTC.

The V gene is TRBV6-2 or TRBV6-3, the J gene TRBJ2-6, with D possibly being TRBD2 (5 bases). Trimming shortened V by 2 bases and J by 5 bases, and 10 bases separated the two germline ends. Germline V gene sequence: CDR1 MNHEY, CDR2 SVGEGT. The CDR3 sequence is 15 residues long. The CDR3 sequence is CASSYEGLRANVLTF. DNA of the CDR3: TGTGCCAGCAGTTACGAGGGCCTAAGGGCCAACGTCCTGACTTTC.

The chain links TRBV19 to TRBJ2-5, with 8 bases fitting TRBD1. The V gene end was trimmed by 4 bases and the J gene end by 5 bases; junction bases not matched to a gene: 9. This CDR3 contains 15 residues. The germline CDR1 and CDR2 sequences are LNHDA and SQIVND (reference sequence). The CDR3 loop reads CASSNPWTGRETQYF. DNA for the CDR3: TGTGCCAGTAGTAACCCCTGGACAGGGAGGGAGACCCAGTACTTC. Full variable domain (outside the CDR3, taken from reference TRBV19 and TRBJ2-5): DGGITQSPKYLFRKEGQNVTLSCEQNLNHDAMYWYRQDPGQGLRLIYYSQIVNDFQKGDIAEGYSVSREKKESFPLTVTSAQKNPTAFYLCASSNPWTGRETQYFGPGTRLLVL.

This chain joins TRBV7-2 and TRBJ1-3; D uncertain. Trimming shortened V by 1 base and J by 0 bases, and 10 bases separated the two germline ends. The CDR3 is 16 amino acids. Germline V gene data show CDR1 as SGHTA and CDR2 as FQGNSA. This CDR3 reads CASSLGRGLSGNTIYF. The DNA for the CDR3 is TGTGCCAGCAGCTTAGGTAGAGGGCTCTCTGGAAACACCATATATTTT.

This clone came up once. CDR3 bases: TGTGCCAGCAGCCTACATGACGACCTAGCGCAAAAAAGGCGGTTCTTC. Encoded protein: CASSLHDDLAQKRRFF. The chain employs TRBV3-1 (or the pseudogene TRBV3-2) and TRBJ2-1, with D perhaps TRBD2 (6 bases). Germline V CDR1 and CDR2: LGHDT, YNNKEL (reference sequence). Trimming removed 4 bases from V and 15 bases from J, with 28 bases in between. The CDR3 runs 16 residues.

V and J are TRBV21-1 and TRBJ2-1; TRBD2 reflects the table's D call only, with no check against the DNA. TRBV21-1 is marked as a pseudogene. This CDR3 has 11 residues. The chain's CDR3 is CASSKGRGQFF. DNA for the CDR3: TGTGCCAGCAGCAAAGGCCGCGGGCAGTTCTTC.

V usage is TRBV29-1 and J usage is TRBJ2-3, with TRBD1 matching over 7 bases. V shed 3 bases, J shed 5 bases, and the junction held 2 bases outside the gene matches. Germline CDR1 SQVTM, CDR2 ANQGSEA. CDR3 size: 12 residues. In nucleotides, the CDR3 is TGCAGCGTTGATCAGGGGGAAGATACGCAGTATTTT. It translates to CSVDQGEDTQYF.

J is TRBJ2-1 and V is TRBV24-1; no reliable D call. The V and J ends lost 2 bases and 5 bases respectively, with 6 bases between them. The CDR3 loop spans 13 amino acids. Per the germline V gene, CDR1 is KGHDR and CDR2 is SFDVKD. Here the CDR3 DNA reads TGTGCCACCAGTGATTCGTCGGACAATGAGCAGTTCTTC. The encoded protein is CATSDSSDNEQFF.

The CDR3 protein is CASSRGGAGETQYF. The CDR3 bases are TGTGCCAGCAGCCGAGGGGGGGCAGGAGAGACCCAGTACTTC. The rearrangement links TRBV6-5 to TRBJ2-5, with D possibly TRBD2 on 7 matching bases. Trimming left V 6 bases short and J 4 bases short, with 15 bases between. In germline, CDR1 is MNHEY, CDR2 SVGAGI. The CDR3 extends over 14 amino acids.

The chain combines TRBV12-3 or TRBV12-4 with TRBJ1-2, with a weak D call TRBD1 (6 bases). Trimming stripped 7 bases from V and 5 bases from J, with 14 bases between. The CDR3 length is 13 residues. This CDR3 reads CASITTGSYGYTF. The CDR3 bases are TGTGCCAGCATCACAACAGGGTCATATGGCTACACCTTC.

This clone was observed a few times. The chain recombines TRBV27 with TRBJ2-2, with D possibly matching TRBD2 (5 bases). This CDR3 spans 16 amino acids. Germline V gene lookup returns CDR1 MNHEY and CDR2 SMNVEV (reference sequence). V gave up 3 bases and J gave up 0 bases, with 11 bases separating them. CDR3 protein: CASSFPDFSNTGELFF. The DNA of the CDR3 is TGTGCCAGCAGTTTCCCGGACTTCTCGAACACCGGGGAGCTGTTTTTT.

The chain joins TRBV4-1 to TRBJ2-1, with 7 bases identical to TRBD2. There are 14 residues in the CDR3. J gave up 4 bases and V 1 base, and 1 base lay outside the gene matches. The germline V gene has CDR1 MGHRA and CDR2 YSYEKL. The CDR3 spells CASSQGGLYNEQFF. CDR3 DNA sequence: TGCGCCAGCAGCCAAGGGGGACTATACAATGAGCAGTTCTTC.

The V and J genes are TRBV11-3 and TRBJ2-1, with 9 bases that match TRBD2. CDR1 SGHNT and CDR2 YENEEA come from the germline V gene. The CDR3 covers 17 residues. Trimming at V came to 8 bases and at J to 5 bases, leaving 16 bases not matched to a gene. The CDR3 is CASAWGVAGVGHNEQFF. The CDR3 nucleotides read TGTGCCAGCGCCTGGGGGGTAGCGGGAGTAGGCCACAATGAGCAGTTCTTC.

V usage is TRBV15 and J usage is TRBJ2-7, with D hard to call. The CDR3 extends over 13 amino acids. The ends were cut back, 6 bases at V and 0 bases at J, with 9 bases in the middle. Germline-derived CDR1 and CDR2 are LNHNV and YYDKDF (reference sequence). The CDR3 DNA reads as TGTGCCACCAGTCTAAAGAGCTCCTACGAGCAGTACTTC. Amino acid sequence: CATSLKSSYEQYF.

The chain links TRBV10-3 to TRBJ1-1, with TRBD1 identical over 7 bases. The junction had 8 bases not matched to a gene; V was cut back by 8 bases and J by 2 bases. The germline gives CDR1 ENHRY, CDR2 SYGVKD. CDR3 length equals 14 residues. The CDR3 DNA reads TGTGCCATCGGAGAGACAGGGTATAACACTGAAGCTTTCTTT. Amino acids: CAIGETGYNTEAFF.

The chain combines TRBV7-8 with TRBJ2-1, with D tentatively TRBD2 (5 bases). V was cut by 1 base and J by 3 bases, with 10 bases left in between. CDR3 length: 15 residues. The germline V gene encodes CDR1 SGHVS and CDR2 FQNEAQ. The CDR3 nucleotides are TGTGCCAGCAGCTTAGACGGGAACCGCTACAATGAGCAGTTCTTC. Encoded protein: CASSLDGNRYNEQFF.

This chain links TRBV5-1 with TRBJ2-2, with D tentatively TRBD1 (5 bases). This CDR3 has 14 residues. V was pared by 6 bases and J by 0 bases, with 9 bases between. Germline V gene sequence: CDR1 SGHRS, CDR2 YFSETQ. The chain's CDR3 is CASTPQANTGELFF. CDR3 coding DNA: TGCGCCAGCACCCCACAGGCGAACACCGGGGAGCTGTTTTTT.

V is TRBV28 and J is TRBJ1-2; TRBD1 aligns across 9 bases. CDR3 length: 12 amino acids. J was trimmed by 7 bases and V by 5 bases; bases with no gene match: 2. CDR1 is MDHEN and CDR2 is SYDVKM in the germline V gene. The CDR3 here is CASSRTGVGYTF. CDR3 nucleotide sequence: TGTGCCAGCAGTCGGACAGGGGTTGGCTACACCTTC.

The J gene is TRBJ1-3, the V gene TRBV5-5; possibly TRBD1 for D (5 bases). Trimming removed 4 bases from V and 13 bases from J, with 15 bases in between. This CDR3 contains 12 residues. Germline V gives CDR1 SGHKS, CDR2 YYEKEE (reference sequence). The CDR3 region is CASSTPQGAIYF. CDR3 nucleotides: TGTGCCAGCAGCACCCCACAAGGGGCTATATATTTT. The whole variable domain, filled in from reference TRBV5-5 and TRBJ1-3, reads DAGVTQSPTHLIKTRGQQVTLRCSPISGHKSVSWYQQVLGQGPQFIFQYYEKEERGRGNFPDRFSARQFPNYSSELNVNALLLGDSALYLCASSTPQGAIYFGEGSWLTVV.

This chain links TRBV27 with TRBJ1-3, with a weak D call TRBD1 (5 bases). Trimming pared 7 bases from V and 1 base from J, leaving 11 bases between. The CDR3 is made up of 14 amino acids. Germline CDR1 and CDR2: MNHEY and SMNVEV (reference sequence). The CDR3 region is CASMIGGSGNTIYF. The CDR3, as DNA: TGTGCCAGCATGATCGGGGGTTCTGGAAACACCATATATTTT.

This clone has more than one count but fewer than ten. The chain is built from TRBV3-1 (or the pseudogene TRBV3-2) and TRBJ2-7, with 8 bases lining up with TRBD2. The CDR3 length is 12 residues. Germline CDR1 reads LGHDT; CDR2 reads YNNKEL (reference sequence). V lost 2 bases, J lost 9 bases, and 3 bases stayed unmatched. The CDR3 coding sequence is TGTGCCAGCAGCCAAAGCGGGAGCATGCAGTACTTC. Its translation: CASSQSGSMQYF.

DNA of the CDR3: TGTGCCAGCTCGGAAACAGGGGGACGCCACACTGAAGCTTTCTTT. The encoded protein is CASSETGGRHTEAFF. This rearrangement joins TRBV18 to TRBJ1-1; 8 positions match TRBD1. Unmatched junction bases numbered 9, after V lost 6 bases and J lost 3 bases. Germline values: CDR1 KGHSH, CDR2 LQKENI. This CDR3 is built from 15 residues.

The V gene is TRBV9, the J gene TRBJ2-3, with D perhaps matching TRBD1 (7 bases). The V end lost 4 bases, the J end lost 2 bases, and 14 bases lay between the germline ends. The CDR3 runs to 15 residues. Germline CDR1 and CDR2: SGDLS and YYNGEE. CDR3 region: CASSRRGQVTDTQYF. The CDR3 region has the DNA TGTGCCAGCAGCAGGAGGGGGCAGGTCACAGATACGCAGTATTTT.

This clone showed up just once. The chain joins TRBV6-5 to TRBJ1-3, with TRBD1 matching 8 bases. Germline values: CDR1 MNHEY, CDR2 SVGAGI. The J segment lost 4 bases and the V segment lost 6 bases, leaving 8 bases of the junction unmatched. The CDR3 consists of 15 residues. The CDR3: CASRTTGDRGNTIYF. As DNA, the CDR3 is TGTGCCAGCAGAACGACCGGGGACAGGGGAAACACCATATATTTT.

The chain joins TRBV13 to TRBJ2-2; 14 bases match TRBD2. Germline V CDR1 and CDR2: PRHDT, FYEKMQ (reference sequence). V dropped 5 bases and J dropped 6; count of bases not matched to a gene: 5. The CDR3 has 16 amino acids. In DNA, the CDR3 is TGTGCCAGCAGCCAGGGACTAGCGGGAGCGGCCGGGGAGCTGTTTTTT. This encodes CASSQGLAGAAGELFF.